The clone carrying this T cell receptor beta chain occurred a few times. No antigen is known for it. Germline V gene lookup returns CDR1 MNHNS and CDR2 SASEGT. V was trimmed by 6 bases and J by 1 base, leaving 16 bases between them. CDR3 size: 16 residues. One entry per CDR3 protein, called by TCRdb with MiXCR from the RT-PCR reads. Of over 750,000 distinct CDR3 sequences in the sample, approximately 22% were seen once. This sample is drawn from a study of response to subunit inactivated influenza vaccine. Findings of the study overall: Seasonal influenza vaccination, on each occasion, was suggested by the authors to recruit few new T cells.

This clonotype was obtained from a man in his fifties or sixties who received an inactivated influenza vaccine. This chain joins TRBV6-1 and TRBJ2-1; no firm D call. This specimen consisted of PBMCs from blood, obtained 5 to 6 days after vaccination. The CDR3 here is CASSRSWDGSYNEQFF. The CDR3 DNA is TGTGCCAGCAGCCGAAGCTGGGATGGGTCCTACAATGAGCAGTTCTTC.